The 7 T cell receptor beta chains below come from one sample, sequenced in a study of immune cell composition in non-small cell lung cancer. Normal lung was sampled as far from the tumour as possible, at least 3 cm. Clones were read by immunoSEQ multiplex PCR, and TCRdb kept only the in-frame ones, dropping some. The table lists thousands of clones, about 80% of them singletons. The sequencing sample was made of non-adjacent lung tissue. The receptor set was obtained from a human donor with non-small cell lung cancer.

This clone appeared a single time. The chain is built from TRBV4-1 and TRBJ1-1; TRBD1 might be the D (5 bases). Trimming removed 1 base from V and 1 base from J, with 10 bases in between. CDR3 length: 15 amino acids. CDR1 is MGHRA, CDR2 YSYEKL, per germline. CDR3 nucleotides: TGCGCCAGCAGCCAAGTAGACAGTCCGAACACTGAAGCTTTCTTT. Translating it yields CASSQVDSPNTEAFF.

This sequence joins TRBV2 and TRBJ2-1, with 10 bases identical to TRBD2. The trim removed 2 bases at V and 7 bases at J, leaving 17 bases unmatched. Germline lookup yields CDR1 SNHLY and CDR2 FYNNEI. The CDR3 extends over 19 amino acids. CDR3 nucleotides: TGTGCCAGCAGTGAACTGCCGGGACTAGCGAGAGGGAACACGAATGAGCAGTTCTTC. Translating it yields CASSELPGLARGNTNEQFF.

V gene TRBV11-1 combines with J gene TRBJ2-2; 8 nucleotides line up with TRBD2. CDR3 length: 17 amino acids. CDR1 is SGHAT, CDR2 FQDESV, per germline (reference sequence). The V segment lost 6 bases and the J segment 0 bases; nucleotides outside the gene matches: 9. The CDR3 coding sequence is TGTGCCAGCAGAGAAGGATTGCGGGAGGCGAACACCGGGGAGCTGTTTTTT. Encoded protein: CASREGLREANTGELFF.

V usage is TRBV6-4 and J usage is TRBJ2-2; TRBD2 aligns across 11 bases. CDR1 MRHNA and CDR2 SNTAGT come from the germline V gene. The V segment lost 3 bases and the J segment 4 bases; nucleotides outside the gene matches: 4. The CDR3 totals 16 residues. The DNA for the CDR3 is TGTGCCAGCAGTGAACTAGCGGGAGCGATCACCGGGGAGCTGTTTTTT. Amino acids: CASSELAGAITGELFF.

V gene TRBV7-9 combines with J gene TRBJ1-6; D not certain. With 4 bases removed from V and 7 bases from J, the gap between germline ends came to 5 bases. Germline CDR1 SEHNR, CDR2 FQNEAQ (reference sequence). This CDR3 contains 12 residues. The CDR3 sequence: CASSSVNSPLHF. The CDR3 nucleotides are TGTGCCAGCAGCTCAGTCAATTCACCCCTCCACTTT. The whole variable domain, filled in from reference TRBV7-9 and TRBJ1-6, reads DTGVSQNPRHKITKRGQNVTFRCDPISEHNRLYWYRQTLGQGPEFLTYFQNEAQLEKSRLLSDRFSAERPKGSFSTLEIQRTEQGDSAMYLCASSSVNSPLHFGNGTRLTVT.

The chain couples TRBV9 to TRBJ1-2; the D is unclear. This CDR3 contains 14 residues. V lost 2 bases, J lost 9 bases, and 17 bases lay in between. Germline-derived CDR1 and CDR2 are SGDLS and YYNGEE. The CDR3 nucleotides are TGTGCCAGCAGCGTGACACCGTTTTTCGAGAGCTACACCTTC. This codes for CASSVTPFFESYTF.

The CDR3 spells CASIRVEETQYF. CDR3 coding DNA: TGTGCCAGCATCAGGGTGGAAGAGACCCAGTACTTC. The chain joins TRBV7-7 to TRBJ2-5; weak D call: TRBD1 (5 bases). Germline-derived CDR1 and CDR2 are SSHAT and FNYEAQ (reference sequence). The CDR3 has 12 amino acids. Trimming pared 7 bases from V and 3 bases from J, leaving 9 bases between.